This T cell receptor beta chain came from a study of T cell responses to AZD1222 COVID-19 vaccine. Study details: Second-dose intervals near 4 or 12 weeks were combined. General study findings and limits: Donors in the cohort were predominantly white British and more often female, and clonal diversity was possibly underestimated. Just a handful of AZD1222 recipients were seropositive at baseline. Spike-specific TCR repertoires showed rising breadth and depth after two AZD1222 doses.

With regard to this clone: Its antigen is undetermined.

After removal of 3 bases from V and 6 bases from J, the junction contained 3 bases not matched to a gene. Germline assignment: CDR1 SGHRS and CDR2 YFSETQ. The CDR3 is 15 amino acids. Data came from immunoSEQ multiplex PCR; TCRdb stores just in-frame clones and leaves some out. The sample has about 120,000 clones; about 89% are singletons. This chain uses TRBV5-1 with TRBJ2-1, with 13 nucleotides matching TRBD2. The sequence was obtained from an adult in good health. The sample in question was peripheral blood, obtained on day 0 of AZD1222 vaccination. Here the CDR3 reads CASSWTSGGTNEQFF. The CDR3, as DNA: TGCGCCAGCAGCTGGACTAGCGGGGGCACCAATGAGCAGTTCTTC. The full variable domain, in which reference TRBV5-1 and TRBJ2-1 provide the parts outside the CDR3, is KAGVTQTPRYLIKTRGQQVTLSCSPISGHRSVSWYQQTPGQGLQFLFEYFSETQRNKGNFPGRFSGRQFSNSRSEMNVSTLELGDSALYLCASSWTSGGTNEQFFGPGTRLTVL.